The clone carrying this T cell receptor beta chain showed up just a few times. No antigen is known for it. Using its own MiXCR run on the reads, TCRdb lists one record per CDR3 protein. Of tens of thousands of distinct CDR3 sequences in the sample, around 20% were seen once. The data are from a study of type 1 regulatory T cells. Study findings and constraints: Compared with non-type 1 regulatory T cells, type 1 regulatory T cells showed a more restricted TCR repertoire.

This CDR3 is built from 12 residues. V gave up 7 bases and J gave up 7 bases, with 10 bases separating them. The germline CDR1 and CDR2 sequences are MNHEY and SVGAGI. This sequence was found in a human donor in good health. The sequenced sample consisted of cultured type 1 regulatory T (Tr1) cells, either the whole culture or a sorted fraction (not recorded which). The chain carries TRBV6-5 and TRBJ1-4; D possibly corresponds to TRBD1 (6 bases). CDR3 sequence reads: CASKQGGEKLFF. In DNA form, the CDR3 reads TGTGCCAGCAAACAGGGAGGTGAAAAACTGTTTTTT.